This TCR beta chain is from a study of identical twins. Template switching introduced a universal primer site, and the cDNA bore unique molecular identifiers. TCRdb re-called the 5' RACE reads with MiXCR, one entry per CDR3 protein. Altogether about 240,000 distinct CDR3 sequences are present, 8% to 11% being singletons, with the ten largest covering more than 8%. Trimming pared 2 bases from V and 0 bases from J, leaving 4 bases between. The germline CDR1 and CDR2 sequences are WNHNN and SYGVQD (reference sequence). The CDR3 is 13 amino acids. For this clonotype: What it binds is unknown.

Study-level results: With beta out-of-frame sequences, excess sharing by twins was weaker. Cross-sectional statistics underpinned the conclusions; the same donors were not followed. Out-of-frame sharing of TCR alpha in monozygotic twins was underestimated by models.

J is TRBJ1-2 and V is TRBV10-1; D call uncertain. Sequenced input: memory T cells sorted from blood. This clonotype was obtained from a man in his fifties or sixties in good health. In nucleotides, the CDR3 is TGCGCCAGCAGTGAGGCCACTAACTATGGCTACACCTTC. Translated: CASSEATNYGYTF.